This T cell receptor (beta chain) stems from a study of CD8 T cells in Susac syndrome. This CDR3 has 17 amino acids. Between the trimmed V and J ends, which lost 0 bases and 0 bases, there was a span of 12 bases. The germline CDR1 and CDR2 sequences are MGHRA and YSYEKL. In this sample, this clonotype turned up once. Its target is unknown. With random hexamers, roughly 0.45 to 1 ug RNA was reverse transcribed. Multiplex PCR with immunoSEQ amplified the TCR beta CDR3 across 54 Vbeta and 13 Jbeta. In TCRdb, the immunoSEQ multiplex PCR reads were re-called with MiXCR into one record per CDR3 protein. There are around 150,000 distinct CDR3 sequences in the sample; more than 85% occur only once, and 0.18% lies in the top ten. Whole-study findings and limits: Clonal expansion involving Susac CD8+ cells peaked in TEMRA cells and active patients.

This receptor was identified in a human donor with Susac syndrome. This chain links TRBV4-1 with TRBJ1-5; no definite D call. Sequenced: CD8+ T cells from PBMCs. The CDR3 is CASSQEMGTYSNQPQHF. Here the CDR3 DNA reads TGCGCCAGCAGCCAAGAAATGGGAACCTATAGCAATCAGCCCCAGCATTTT.